The clone carrying this T cell receptor beta chain qualifies as medium-sized. This CDR3 is built from 14 residues. Germline V gene lookup returns CDR1 DFQATT and CDR2 SNEGSKA (reference sequence). Trimming removed 2 bases from V and 9 bases from J, with 17 bases in between. The source of the sample is a study of neurological immune-mediated disorders. From the 5' RACE reads, TCRdb called clonotypes with MiXCR, one entry per CDR3 protein. This sample yields around 47,000 distinct CDR3 sequences, of which roughly a fifth are seen a single time; approximately 4.2% belongs to the top ten. The sample's time point: technical triplicate 3.

The J gene is TRBJ2-1, the V gene TRBV20-1; tentatively, D is TRBD2 (5 bases). This receptor was obtained from a man in his sixties with HTLV-1-associated myelopathy (HAM/TSP). Source material: PBMCs. This CDR3 reads CSARIQRGSGEQFF. The CDR3 DNA sequence: TGCAGTGCTAGAATACAGCGCGGGTCGGGTGAGCAGTTCTTC.